Included here is one T cell receptor (beta chain) sequence, with context. Antigen unknown. The sample comes from a study of identifying expanded T cells in peripheral blood. During the collection period, no donor immune events like infections were recorded. Data came from immunoSEQ multiplex PCR; TCRdb stores just in-frame clones and leaves some out. The sample carries around 94,000 clones, approximately 88% recorded once. CDR3 size: 15 residues. Deletions cut 5 bases from V and 6 bases from J, with 20 bases between. The germline V gene has CDR1 SGHTA and CDR2 FQGNSA. The study, taken as a whole, reports: Differentially abundant clones: 0.95 to 1.5 between replicates, around 16 at 2 to 3 weeks, 19 to 20 at four. Clone count variance between approximately two-week samples rose with total template count.

The TCR sequence derives from a person aged 18 to 75 in good health. The chain carries TRBV7-2 and TRBJ2-7; the D gene could be TRBD1 or TRBD2 (5 bases each). Sequenced material: blood. The CDR3 spells CASSRGARGLREQYF. CDR3 DNA: TGTGCCAGCAGCAGAGGGGCCCGGGGCCTACGCGAGCAGTACTTC.